The clone carrying this T cell receptor beta chain was detected once. The data derive from a study of cytotoxic CD8 clonotypes in ibrutinib-treated CLL. Profiling relied on immunoSEQ multiplex PCR, and the TCRdb table lists in-frame clones only, not all of them. The profile covers about 68,000 clones, with more than 70% appearing a single time and 7.5% to 8% taken by the ten largest. In germline, CDR1 is KGHSH, CDR2 LQKENI. Trimming left V 5 bases short and J 2 bases short, with 10 bases between. The CDR3 spans 14 residues. The rearrangement uses TRBV18 and TRBJ1-3; D possibly corresponds to TRBD1 (5 bases). The specimen was PBMCs, collected at disease progression, from a patient treated with ibrutinib. This TCR came from a human donor with chronic lymphocytic leukemia. CDR3 region: CASSSRGTGNTIYF. CDR3 in DNA: TGTGCCAGCTCAAGTAGGGGCACTGGAAACACCATATATTTT.